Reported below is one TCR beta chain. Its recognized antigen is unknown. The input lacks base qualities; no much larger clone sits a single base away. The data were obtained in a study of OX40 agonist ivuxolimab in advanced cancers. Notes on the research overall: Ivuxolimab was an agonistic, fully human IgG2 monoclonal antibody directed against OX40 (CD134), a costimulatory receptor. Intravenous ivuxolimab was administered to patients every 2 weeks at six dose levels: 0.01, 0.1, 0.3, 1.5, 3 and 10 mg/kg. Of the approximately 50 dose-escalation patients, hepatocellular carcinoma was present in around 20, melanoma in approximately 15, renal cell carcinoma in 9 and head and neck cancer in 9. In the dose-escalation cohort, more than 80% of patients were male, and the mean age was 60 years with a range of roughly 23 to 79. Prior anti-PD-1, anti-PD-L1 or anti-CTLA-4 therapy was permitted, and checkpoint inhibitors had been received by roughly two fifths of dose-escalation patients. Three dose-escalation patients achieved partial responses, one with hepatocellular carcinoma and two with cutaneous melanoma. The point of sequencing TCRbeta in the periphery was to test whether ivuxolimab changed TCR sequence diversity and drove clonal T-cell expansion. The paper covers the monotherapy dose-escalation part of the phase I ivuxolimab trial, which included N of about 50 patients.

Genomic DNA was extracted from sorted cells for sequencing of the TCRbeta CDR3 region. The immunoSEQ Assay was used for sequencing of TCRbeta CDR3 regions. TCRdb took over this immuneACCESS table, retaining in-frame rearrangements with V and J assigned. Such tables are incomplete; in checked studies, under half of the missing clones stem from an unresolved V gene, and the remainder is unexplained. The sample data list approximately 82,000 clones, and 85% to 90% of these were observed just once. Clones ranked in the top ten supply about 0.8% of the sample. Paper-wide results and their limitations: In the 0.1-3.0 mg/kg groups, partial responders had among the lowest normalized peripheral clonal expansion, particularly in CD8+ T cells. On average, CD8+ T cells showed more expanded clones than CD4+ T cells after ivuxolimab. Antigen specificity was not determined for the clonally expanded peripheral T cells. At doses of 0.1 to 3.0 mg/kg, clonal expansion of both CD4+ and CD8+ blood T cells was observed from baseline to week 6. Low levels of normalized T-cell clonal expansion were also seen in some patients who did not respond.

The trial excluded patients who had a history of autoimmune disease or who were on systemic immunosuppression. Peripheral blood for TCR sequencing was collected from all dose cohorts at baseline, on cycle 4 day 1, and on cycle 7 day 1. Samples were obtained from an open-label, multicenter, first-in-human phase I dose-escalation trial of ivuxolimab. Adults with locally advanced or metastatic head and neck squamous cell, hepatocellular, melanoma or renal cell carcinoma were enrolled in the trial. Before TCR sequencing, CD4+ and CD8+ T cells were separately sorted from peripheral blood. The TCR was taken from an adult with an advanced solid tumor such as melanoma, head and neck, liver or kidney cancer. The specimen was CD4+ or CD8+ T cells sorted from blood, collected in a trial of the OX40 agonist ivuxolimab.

The CDR3: CASSQGLTGLRFEQYF. In nucleotides, the sequence is TGCGCCAGCAGCCAAGGACTGACAGGGCTACGCTTCGAGCAGTACTTC. In this chain, TRBV4-3 is recombined with TRBJ2-7; TRBD1 matches 7 bases in the middle. CDR1 and CDR2 are drawn from the germline V gene: LGHNA, YSLEER. From its cysteine to its phenylalanine, the CDR3 spans 16 amino acids. Only the CDR3 DNA stays, 48 bases, in frame from base 1. After removal of 1 base from V and 6 bases from J, the junction retains 12 bases not matched to a gene.